This paragraph covers one T cell receptor (beta chain) sequence. As for time point: pre-sensitization, week 0. The treatment is: therapeutic diphenylcyclopropenone sensitization with weekly scalp DPC. These data come from a study of human T cells and chemical hapten exposure. Each CDR3 protein gets one entry after TCRdb re-called the RACE reads with MiXCR. The sample carries around 110,000 distinct CDR3 sequences, 12% recorded once. V lost 5 bases and J lost 2, with 15 bases in between. From germline, CDR1 is MDHEN and CDR2 SYDVKM. This CDR3 has 15 amino acids. The sequencing used whole blood, collected in connection with sensitization to the hapten diphenylcyclopropenone (DPC). This receptor was taken from a woman between 50 and 59 years old with alopecia areata. Some clones in this sample may be carry-over from other donors' samples. The gene calls are TRBV28 and TRBJ1-2; D uncertain. The CDR3 DNA reads as TGTGCCAGCAGTCGCCCCCCATCGGGGAACTATGGCTACACCTTC. Its protein product is CASSRPPSGNYGYTF.